In this sample, the clone carrying this T cell receptor beta chain turned up a few times. Libraries were prepared by immunoSEQ multiplex PCR; TCRdb keeps only in-frame clonotypes and omits some of them. In the table there are tens of thousands of clones, about 90% of which are singletons. The data belong to a study of siplizumab effects on memory and regulatory T cells. Per the germline V gene, CDR1 is SGDLS and CDR2 is YYNGEE. The CDR3 spans 11 residues. Trimming removed 6 bases at V and 2 bases at J, with 2 bases between. The V and J genes are TRBV9 and TRBJ2-2; D is uncertain. The sample was CD8+ T cells sorted from blood. The TCR originated in a human donor in good health. The CDR3 loop is CASKNTGELFF. The CDR3 coding sequence is TGTGCCAGCAAAAACACCGGGGAGCTGTTTTTT.